These 22 T cell receptor delta chains were sequenced from one sample in a study of γδ T cells in repeated Plasmodium falciparum infection. TCRdb reapplied CATT to the multiplex PCR reads. The sample contains approximately 90,000 delta-chain clones, over 0.75% of which appear only once. Bulk repertoires came from Vgamma9/Vdelta2+ or Vdelta2-negative gammadelta T cells flow-sorted from PBMC. The sample consisted of gamma-delta T cells from blood. Receptors were obtained from a pool of human donors (malaria-infected and uninfected, not separated).

This clone was found a few times. The protein that TCRdb holds for this DNA derives from a much larger clone and differs from the translated DNA at residue 6, which likely indicates a read error; the protein shown here is translated from the DNA. The V call is TRDV2, the J call TRDJ1; 9 nucleotides agree with TRDD3. The J gene comes from matching the DNA to germline here; TCRdb lacks it. Unmatched junction bases numbered 5, after V lost 1 base and J lost 0 bases. CDR3 length equals 16 residues. Germline assignment: CDR1 GEAIGNYY and CDR2 EKD. The CDR3 reads CACDTIGDTDTDKLIF. The CDR3 DNA sequence: TGTGCCTGTGACACGATTGGGGATACGGACACCGATAAACTCATCTTT.

This clone was seen ten or more times. A read error likely explains why the TCRdb protein, taken from a much larger clone, differs from this DNA's translation at residue 11; the protein shown is translated from the DNA. The chain couples TRDV2 to TRDJ3; TRDD3 matches 10 bases. TCRdb is silent on the J gene; assignment here came from matching the DNA to germline. Germline lookup yields CDR1 GEAIGNYY and CDR2 EKD. The CDR3 is 17 residues long. CDR3 DNA sequence: TGTGCCTGTGACAGTACTGGGGGATCCTGGGGCACCCGACAGATGTTTTTC. As protein: CACDSTGGSWGTRQMFF.

This clone turned up a few times. This DNA's translation and the protein TCRdb lists, from a much larger clone, do not match at residue 3, likely due to a read error; the protein shown is translated from the DNA. The rearrangement joins TRDV2 to TRDJ1; possible D gene TRDD3, 5 bases. The J gene is absent in TCRdb and was assigned here via DNA matching to germline. The CDR3 consists of 16 residues. Germline loops: CDR1 GEAIGNYY, CDR2 EKD. DNA of the CDR3: TGTGCCCGTGACAGCGTCGCCCAGGATAGGACCGATAAACTCATCTTT. Encoded protein: CARDSVAQDRTDKLIF.

This clone was counted many times. TCRdb lists the protein of a much larger clone for this DNA, which differs at residue 15, so this is likely a read error; the protein given here is translated from the DNA itself. As DNA, the CDR3 is TGTGCCTGTGACACCGTAGTCCCGGGGGCCCGGCCAGCACAACCCTTCTTT. Protein product: CACDTVVPGARPAQPFF. The J gene is uncalled and the V gene is TRDV2. CDR3 size: 17 residues. Germline V gene sequence: CDR1 GEAIGNYY, CDR2 EKD.

The gene calls are TRDV1 and TRDJ1, with TRDD3 identical over 12 bases. Since TCRdb gives no J gene, matching the DNA to germline was used here to assign it. This CDR3 has 22 amino acids. Germline CDR1 is TSWWSYY and CDR2 is QGS. The V and J ends lost 5 bases and 1 base, in that order; junction bases with no gene match: 23. The DNA for the CDR3 is TGTGCTCTTGGGACAACCCTAAACCCAGCCCTGGGGGATACGCTCGCCACCGATAAACTCATCTTT. It codes for CALGTTLNPALGDTLATDKLIF.

In its sample, this clone was seen a few times. A read error likely explains why the TCRdb protein, taken from a much larger clone, differs from this DNA's translation at residue 9; the protein shown is translated from the DNA. The rearrangement links TRDV1 to TRDJ1; D not certain. In the absence of a J gene in TCRdb, the DNA was matched to germline to assign it here. The germline V gene encodes CDR1 TSWWSYY and CDR2 QGS. V lost 4 bases, J lost 10 bases, and 13 bases lay in between. This CDR3 is 12 amino acids long. The CDR3 bases are TGTGCTCTTGGGGCCGTTTCCCAAAGACTCATCTTT. Its translation: CALGAVSQRLIF.

A few counts support this clone. A far larger clone differs by one base, so this is likely a read error. At the DNA level, this CDR3 is encoded by other sequences in the same sample as well. The chain couples TRDV1 to TRDJ1; 7 nucleotides line up with TRDD3. TCRdb gives no J gene; it was assigned here by matching the DNA to germline. CDR1 TSWWSYY and CDR2 QGS come from the germline V gene. CDR3 length: 21 residues. V lost 1 base and J lost 1; bases outside the gene matches: 21. The CDR3 region is CALGEPTPILGTRIGTDKLIF. The DNA for the CDR3 is TGTGCTCTTGGGGAACCCACTCCGATACTGGGGACACGAATTGGCACCGATAAACTCATCTTT.

A word on this clone: The mismatch at residue 16 between this DNA's translation and the TCRdb protein of a much larger clone likely reflects a read error; the protein shown is translated from the DNA. The J segment was not called; the V segment is TRDV2. Germline CDR1 GEAIGNYY, CDR2 EKD. CDR3 length: 18 residues. This chain's CDR3 is CACDTLVPSVALTDKHIF. The CDR3 DNA reads TGTGCCTGTGACACTCTCGTTCCCTCGGTTGCACTGACCGATAAACACATCTTT.

At least ten counts were recorded for this clone. It differs at one base from a far larger clone, so likely a read error. Other DNA sequences in this specimen translate into the identical CDR3. This sequence joins TRDV1 and TRDJ1; maybe TRDD3 (5 bases). The V and J ends lost 0 bases and 0 bases respectively, with 20 bases between them. In germline, CDR1 is TSWWSYY, CDR2 QGS. The CDR3 covers 19 residues. The chain's CDR3 is CALGELLSPRWGYTDKLIF. The CDR3 nucleotides read TGTGCTCTTGGGGAACTTCTCTCACCCCGGTGGGGTTACACCGATAAACTCATCTTT.

This clone was picked up many times. Being one base from a much bigger clone, this may be a read error. The sample carries other DNA sequences with the same CDR3. This chain joins TRDV2 and TRDJ1; 11 bases agree with TRDD3. The CDR3 extends over 14 amino acids. V shed 1 base, J shed 5 bases, and the junction held 2 bases outside the gene matches. Germline CDR1 and CDR2: GEAIGNYY and EKD. CDR3 sequence reads: CACDTLGDKDKLIF. The DNA for the CDR3 is TGTGCCTGTGACACACTGGGGGATAAGGATAAACTCATCTTT.

Turning to this clone: The TCRdb record carries a much larger clone's protein, which differs from this DNA's translation at residue 8; a read error is the likely cause, and the protein listed here is the DNA translation. The rearrangement links TRDV1 to TRDJ1; the D is unclear. TCRdb gives no J gene; it was assigned here by matching the DNA to germline. Germline V gene lookup returns CDR1 TSWWSYY and CDR2 QGS. This CDR3 has 15 residues. V was clipped by 0 bases and J by 0 bases, with 8 bases between them. CDR3 DNA: TGTGCTCTTGGGGAACTTCCCCAGTACACCGATAAACTCATCTTT. Translating gives CALGELPQYTDKLIF.

J is TRDJ1 and V is TRDV1; 8 bases align to TRDD3. No J gene is reported in TCRdb; it was inferred here by comparing the DNA with germline. The CDR3 covers 20 residues. The trim removed 1 base at V and 0 bases at J, leaving 16 bases unmatched. The germline CDR1 and CDR2 sequences are TSWWSYY and QGS. In DNA, the CDR3 is TGTGCTCTTGGGGAACGTCTGGGGCTGGGGATACCCCTCTACACCGATAAACTCATCTTT. This codes for CALGERLGLGIPLYTDKLIF.

This clone was seen only a few times. Given a far larger clone just one base away, this is likely a sequencing read error. Other nucleotide sequences from this sample produce the same CDR3. V is TRDV2 and J is TRDJ1; 7 bases fit TRDD3. The J gene is not listed in TCRdb, so it was assigned here from a DNA match to germline. Trimming removed 4 bases from V and 0 bases from J; junction bases left unmatched: 19. CDR1 and CDR2 from the germline V gene are GEAIGNYY and EKD. The length of the CDR3 is 19 residues. CDR3 in DNA: TGTGCCTGTGAAGCTCTATTTTTGGGGGACGGGAGATACACCGATAAACTCATCTTT. This translates into CACEALFLGDGRYTDKLIF.

As regards this clone: The TCRdb record carries a much larger clone's protein, which differs from this DNA's translation at residue 16; a read error is the likely cause, and the protein listed here is the DNA translation. The chain links TRDV2 to TRDJ1; TRDD3 matches 11 bases. Since TCRdb gives no J gene, matching the DNA to germline was used here to assign it. Germline assignment: CDR1 GEAIGNYY and CDR2 EKD. This CDR3 is 19 amino acids long. DNA for the CDR3: TGTGCCTGTGACACCGGGCGGTGGGGGATACGCGGGGGGACCGATAGACTCATCTTT. It translates to CACDTGRWGIRGGTDRLIF.

For this clone: TCRdb's listed protein matches a much larger clone and diverges from this DNA's translation at residue 3, likely through a read error; the protein shown comes from the DNA. The chain is built from TRDV1 and TRDJ1; 13 nucleotides line up with TRDD3. As TCRdb names no J gene, one was assigned here on the basis of a DNA match to germline. The CDR3 loop spans 22 amino acids. Per germline, CDR1 TSWWSYY and CDR2 QGS. CDR3 residues: CAPGERLVPRVTGGYASDKLIF. DNA of the CDR3: TGTGCTCCTGGGGAAAGACTCGTCCCTCGGGTTACTGGGGGATACGCGTCCGATAAACTCATCTTT.

This clone was seen repeatedly, ten times or more. TCRdb's protein for this DNA is that of a much larger clone and differs from the translation at residue 11, likely a read error; the protein shown is the DNA translation. The chain carries TRDV1 and TRDJ1, with 9 bases identical to TRDD3. The CDR3 consists of 18 residues. J lost 0 bases, V lost 0 bases, and 8 bases had no gene match. Germline V gene data show CDR1 as TSWWSYY and CDR2 as QGS. The CDR3 DNA reads TGTGCTCTTGGGGAACTAGCCCCTGGGGGATCGTACACCGATAAACTCATCTTT. It is translated as CALGELAPGGSYTDKLIF.

This clone has a count of ten or more. The chain joins TRDV1 to TRDJ1; TRDD3 matches 10 bases. This CDR3 has 21 residues. Per the germline V gene, CDR1 is TSWWSYY and CDR2 is QGS. Trimming removed 4 bases from V and 1 base from J; junction bases left unmatched: 21. The CDR3 sequence: CALGGLRSYKLLGDVTDKLIF. CDR3 coding DNA: TGTGCTCTTGGGGGTCTGAGGTCCTACAAGCTACTGGGGGATGTCACCGATAAACTCATCTTT.

A remark on this clone: TCRdb shows a much larger clone's protein in place of this DNA's translation, and the two differ at residue 7, likely through a read error; the protein shown is translated from the DNA. The chain combines TRDV3 with TRDJ1, with 7 bases lining up with TRDD3. The J gene, absent from TCRdb, was called here by matching the DNA to germline. This CDR3 is built from 15 residues. Germline lookup yields CDR1 TVYSNPD and CDR2 GDNSRS (reference sequence). V gave up 3 bases and J gave up 3 bases; unmatched junction bases: 13. The CDR3 sequence: CALTGVLDGADKLIF. In DNA form, the CDR3 reads TGTGCCTTAACTGGGGTTCTGGACGGCGCCGATAAACTCATCTTT.

This clone has more than one count but fewer than ten. It differs at one base from a far larger clone, so likely a read error. Other DNA sequences in this specimen translate into the identical CDR3. The V gene reported is TRDV1; the J gene is uncalled; the DNA was not compared with TRDD3, the D call given in the table. Looked up from germline, CDR1 is TSWWSYY and CDR2 is QGS. This CDR3 is built from 20 residues. The CDR3 spells CALGVKYWGIPPPGPDKLIF. The DNA for the CDR3 is TGTGCTCTTGGGGTCAAGTACTGGGGGATCCCTCCTCCTGGCCCCGATAAGCTCATCTTT.

This clone was counted only a few times. A far larger clone is off by one base, so a read error is likely. Distinct nucleotide sequences in the sample also encode this CDR3. This rearrangement joins TRDV1 to TRDJ1, with D tentatively TRDD3 (6 bases). Germline V gene lookup returns CDR1 TSWWSYY and CDR2 QGS. The length of the CDR3 is 18 residues. V was shortened by 9 bases and J by 2 bases, with 28 bases between the two germline ends. The CDR3 reads CALGKATVGASGTDKLIF. The CDR3 region has the DNA TGTGCTCTCGGGAAAGCTACCGTGGGGGCCTCGGGGACCGATAAACTCATCTTT.

A note on this clone: The protein that TCRdb holds for this DNA derives from a much larger clone and differs from the translated DNA at residue 8, which likely indicates a read error; the protein shown here is translated from the DNA. The V gene reported is TRDV1; the J gene is uncalled; TRDD3, the D gene given by the table, was not confirmed from the DNA. The CDR3 is 19 residues long. Germline CDR1 and CDR2: TSWWSYY and QGS. DNA for the CDR3: TGTGCTCTTGGGGAACTAATTCCCTATAAGATACTCCTACACCCCGTTCTCATCTTT. Its translation: CALGELIPYKILLHPVLIF.

A remark on this clone: TCRdb shows a much larger clone's protein in place of this DNA's translation, and the two differ at residue 20, likely through a read error; the protein shown is translated from the DNA. The genes are TRDV1 and TRDJ1, with 12 bases that match TRDD3. No J gene is reported in TCRdb; it was inferred here by comparing the DNA with germline. The CDR3 extends over 23 amino acids. Germline-derived CDR1 and CDR2 are TSWWSYY and QGS. CDR3 sequence (DNA): TGTGCTCTTGGGAGAAGGGTAGTTACCCGAAAACTGGGGGATACTCCCAGTACCGATAGACTCATCTTT. Residues: CALGRRVVTRKLGDTPSTDRLIF.